Sequencing of this T cell receptor beta chain was carried out in a study of graft-versus-host responses after intestinal transplantation. Across the study: Transplantation in recipients was multivisceral, liver-intestinal, or isolated intestinal. Each patient got anti-thymocyte globulin induction, then tacrolimus and steroids for about 3 years. Study-wide results and caveats: Present in recipient marrow, GvH clones included some that appeared first in ileum or blood.

This clone was counted only a few times. Its antigen is as yet unknown. Profiling relied on immunoSEQ multiplex PCR, and the TCRdb table lists in-frame clones only, not all of them. Of some 93,000 clones listed, roughly 90% were seen once; the top ten hold roughly 0.5%. CDR3 length: 14 residues. In germline, CDR1 is GTSNPN, CDR2 SVGIG (reference sequence). The trim removed 0 bases at V and 4 bases at J, leaving 2 bases unmatched. The source was unstimulated CD8+ T cells sorted from spleen or lymph node cells, collected before intestinal transplant. This clonotype was obtained from a human donor who received an intestinal transplant. The chain uses TRBV30 and TRBJ1-4, with 7 bases lining up with TRBD1. The CDR3 DNA sequence: TGTGCCTGGAGTGTAACAGGGGTTAATGAAAAACTGTTTTTT. Translation gives CAWSVTGVNEKLFF.